This T cell receptor (beta chain) was retrieved from a study of Ad26.COV2.S vaccination and SARS-CoV-2 variants. Study background: Sample donor was a member of the COV1001 Ad26.COV2.S trial arm. The study gave Ad26.COV2.S intramuscularly, once or twice 56 days apart.

The V end lost 0 bases, the J end lost 7 bases, and 22 bases lay between the germline ends. Germline values: CDR1 LGHNA, CDR2 YNFKEQ. The CDR3 runs to 19 residues. Stated treatment: roughly 20 received Ad26.COV2.S at low or high dose, single or two shots; several received placebo; per-sample allocation not given. The samples date from day 63 after the first vaccine or placebo injection. The donor's status was that of an adult aged 18-55 years in Boston. Sequenced by immunoSEQ multiplex PCR; TCRdb stores in-frame clones only, minus some. There are 350,000 to 450,000 clones in the sample; around 87% occur only once, and around 3.6% lies in the top ten. This clone was detected only once.

V and J are TRBV4-2 and TRBJ1-6; D might be TRBD1 (5 bases). The specimen comprised peripheral blood, sampled in a trial of Ad26.COV2.S vaccine versus placebo. This TCR was recovered from a person aged 18-60 years who received the Ad26.COV2.S COVID-19 vaccine or a placebo. As DNA, the CDR3 is TGTGCCAGCAGCCAAGATTATCAACAGGCAAGAGTACGGAATTCACCCCTCCACTTT. Encoded protein: CASSQDYQQARVRNSPLHF.